This T cell receptor beta chain was found in a study of cytomegalovirus exposure and HLA in healthy donors. Study conclusions and caveats: As was reported, the classifier diagnosed cytomegalovirus status with high specificity and sensitivity. Presence/absence comparisons presumed near-even sequencing depth among donors. Investigators reported some 150 TCR beta chains as tied to cytomegalovirus.

This CDR3 is 12 amino acids long. V lost 7 bases and J 6 bases, leaving 13 bases between the germline ends. Per germline, CDR1 MNHNY and CDR2 SVGAGI (reference sequence). In the case of this clone: Its antigen is not identified.

PCR amplification relied on 60 Vbeta primers (plus 13 Jbeta primers). Per the original methods: About 80 million unique TCR beta chains, approximately 11 million of them shared, were counted by a later analysis. TCRdb's table, derived via immunoSEQ multiplex PCR, lists solely in-frame clones and lacks some. V, J and clone size are those of that table, while D and trimming were read from the DNA. Here the sample spans about 160,000 clones, 75% to 90% being singletons. The V and J genes are TRBV6-6 and TRBJ2-7; tentative D call: TRBD2 (5 bases). The origin of this receptor is a young woman in good health and CMV-seronegative. Sequenced input: PBMCs. The CDR3 here is CASMGGSAEQYF. The CDR3 nucleotides are TGTGCCAGCATGGGCGGGTCCGCCGAGCAGTACTTC.